This T cell receptor beta chain was documented in a study of blood T cell repertoires in COVID-19. Overall study: T cells, B-cell-depleted T cells, or PBMCs supplied cDNA or gDNA.

V lost 3 bases, J lost 3 bases, and 11 bases stayed unmatched. This CDR3 has 17 residues. Germline V gives CDR1 LGHNA, CDR2 YNFKEQ. This clone was observed a few times. All enrollees were about 18 to 89 years old and from roughly 26 US areas. Per the original data handling: Using reference gene primer amplification, nucleated cell counts were estimated. Only in-frame clones appear in the TCRdb table, and some are missing; sequencing was by immunoSEQ multiplex PCR. The V and J calls and clone size come from that table; D and trimming were worked out from the DNA. Of about 140,000 clones listed, approximately 85% are singletons.

The TCR comes from a woman in her fifties or sixties with acute COVID-19. V is TRBV4-2 and J is TRBJ2-7, with 10 bases fitting TRBD2. Material for sequencing was PBMCs or T cells enriched from blood (not recorded which). The CDR3 nucleotides are TGTGCCAGCAGCCAGGATGCCCTAGCGGGAGATCGCTACGAGCAGTACTTC. Its protein is CASSQDALAGDRYEQYF.